Reported below is one T cell receptor (beta chain). No antigen is known for it. PCR amplification relied on 60 Vbeta primers (plus 13 Jbeta primers). Profiled with immunoSEQ multiplex PCR; TCRdb holds only in-frame clones, not every one. The sample yields roughly 120,000 clones, over 70% seen once. The data stem from a study of cytomegalovirus exposure and HLA in healthy donors. Broader study findings: Overall, approximately 150 TCR beta chains were annotated as cytomegalovirus-associated. Sequences of the TCR beta chain were said to predict the HLA-A and HLA-B alleles of most subjects accurately.

CDR1 is SGHTA, CDR2 FQGTGA, per germline. CDR3 length equals 15 residues. Trimming left V 5 bases short and J 6 bases short, with 16 bases between. This chain uses TRBV7-3 with TRBJ2-2, with a possible D match to TRBD2 (6 bases). The sample taken for sequencing was PBMCs. The TCR was taken from a woman between 35 and 50 years old in good health and CMV-seronegative. The CDR3 DNA sequence: TGTGCCAGCAGCATTAGCGAGACGGGGGCCGGGGAGCTGTTTTTT. Amino acid sequence: CASSISETGAGELFF.